The 32 T cell receptor delta chains reported below all come from one sample, sequenced in a study of γδ T cells in repeated Plasmodium falciparum infection. Flow sorting of PBMC yielded separate Vgamma9/Vdelta2+ and Vdelta2-negative gammadelta T cell populations for bulk repertoire analysis. TCRdb processed the multiplex PCR reads again with the CATT caller. Of tens of thousands of delta-chain clones listed, 1.5% to 2% are singletons. Sequencing used gamma-delta T cells from blood. The receptors shown here come from a pool of human donors (malaria-infected and uninfected, not separated).

This clone was seen more than once but under ten times. The TCRdb record carries a much larger clone's protein, which differs from this DNA's translation at residue 18; a read error is the likely cause, and the protein listed here is the DNA translation. The chain combines TRDV1 with TRDJ1; TRDD3 matches 13 bases. TCRdb supplies no J gene; here it was assigned by aligning the nucleotide sequence to germline. The germline V gene encodes CDR1 TSWWSYY and CDR2 QGS. With 5 bases clipped from V and 6 bases from J, the junction kept 27 bases outside the gene matches. This CDR3 spans 22 amino acids. The CDR3 sequence: CALGLPLGRSTGGYGTTHKLIF. In nucleotides, the CDR3 is TGTGCTCTTGGGCTCCCATTAGGCCGTAGTACTGGGGGATACGGTACTACCCATAAACTCATCTTT.

Concerning this clone itself: TCRdb lists the protein of a much larger clone for this DNA, which differs at residue 14, so this is likely a read error; the protein given here is translated from the DNA itself. The V and J genes are TRDV1 and TRDJ1, with TRDD3 matching 9 bases. The J gene, missing from TCRdb, was assigned here through DNA to germline matching. Trimming cost V 1 base and J 3 bases; bases outside gene matches: 21. CDR3 size: 21 residues. Germline-derived CDR1 and CDR2 are TSWWSYY and QGS. CDR3 coding DNA: TGTGCTCTTGGGGAACAGAGAATCCTGAGGTGGGGGATATCGGTGTCCGATAAACTCATCTTT. Translated, it gives CALGEQRILRWGISVSDKLIF.

This clone was counted between two and nine times. This is likely an artifact of a read error, given a far larger clone one base away. This same CDR3 is encoded by further DNA sequences in the sample. The rearrangement uses TRDV1 and TRDJ1; TRDD3 agrees at 8 bases. The germline V gene has CDR1 TSWWSYY and CDR2 QGS. This CDR3 contains 16 residues. The CDR3 reads CALGRATLGDNDKLIF. DNA for the CDR3: TGTGCCCTTGGTAGGGCTACTCTGGGGGACAACGATAAACTCATCTTT.

This clone was seen many times. Other nucleotide sequences from this sample produce the same CDR3. V gene TRDV1 combines with J gene TRDJ1; D is unclear. The CDR3 covers 19 residues. Trimming shortened V by 4 bases and J by 0 bases, and 24 bases separated the two germline ends. The germline CDR1 and CDR2 sequences are TSWWSYY and QGS. CDR3: CALGGSTRRDSTYTDKLIF. The CDR3 nucleotides are TGTGCTCTTGGGGGCTCTACCCGTCGGGACAGTACTTACACCGATAAACTCATCTTT.

To note about this clone: This likely came from a read error, as a far larger clone is one base away. Different DNA sequences within this sample yield the same CDR3. This chain joins TRDV1 and TRDJ1; 8 nucleotides line up with TRDD2. The length of the CDR3 is 15 residues. Germline assignment: CDR1 TSWWSYY and CDR2 QGS. In DNA form, the CDR3 reads TGTGCGCTTGGGGAGCTCCCTCCTTCCTACGATAAACTCATCTTT. Its protein product is CALGELPPSYDKLIF.

In its sample, this clone was seen a few times. Only one base separates this from a far larger clonotype, so it likely reflects a read error. Distinct nucleotide sequences in the sample also encode this CDR3. This chain uses TRDV1 with TRDJ1, with a possible D match to TRDD3 (5 bases). TCRdb gives no J gene; it was assigned here by matching the DNA to germline. The CDR3 extends over 16 amino acids. Trimming removed 3 bases from V and 3 bases from J, with 17 bases in between. Germline V CDR1 and CDR2: TSWWSYY, QGS. DNA for the CDR3: TGTGCTCTTGGGGAGCTCGCCCGGGATCCCCCCGATAAACTCATCTTT. This codes for CALGELARDPPDKLIF.

The chain carries TRDV2 and TRDJ1, with D perhaps matching TRDD2 (6 bases). V lost 0 bases and J 4 bases, leaving 26 bases between the germline ends. The germline V gene has CDR1 GEAIGNYY and CDR2 EKD. The CDR3 length is 19 residues. DNA for the CDR3: TGTGCCTGTGACACCCTTCCTTCTTCCCGCGGGGAAGGTAACGATAAACTCATCTTT. The encoded protein is CACDTLPSSRGEGNDKLIF.

For this clone: One base separates it from a far larger clone, so it is likely a read error. This specimen includes other DNA sequences encoding the same CDR3. The chain couples TRDV2 to TRDJ1, with 11 bases aligning to TRDD3. The J gene comes from matching the DNA to germline here; TCRdb lacks it. The CDR3 consists of 17 residues. Germline loops: CDR1 GEAIGNYY, CDR2 EKD. This CDR3 reads CACGLGDIFGSADKLIF. The CDR3, as DNA: TGTGCCTGCGGACTGGGGGATATTTTTGGGTCCGCCGACAAACTCATCTTT.

This clone was picked up a small number of times. The protein that TCRdb holds for this DNA derives from a much larger clone and differs from the translated DNA at residue 10, which likely indicates a read error; the protein shown here is translated from the DNA. The chain combines TRDV2 with TRDJ1; TRDD3 matches at 11 bases. The J gene, absent from TCRdb, was called here by matching the DNA to germline. The CDR3 length is 20 residues. Trimming took 1 base from V and 2 from J; bases not matched to a gene: 17. CDR1 is GEAIGNYY and CDR2 is EKD in the germline V gene. CDR3 in DNA: TGTGCCTGTGACACGATTCCGACCGGTGCTGGGGGATACCAAACCGATAAACTCATCTTT. This gives the protein CACDTIPTGAGGYQTDKLIF.

About this clone itself: This DNA's translation and the protein TCRdb lists, from a much larger clone, do not match at residue 11, likely due to a read error; the protein shown is translated from the DNA. V is TRDV1 and J is TRDJ1, with D possibly TRDD2 on 5 matching bases. Since TCRdb gives no J gene, matching the DNA to germline was used here to assign it. CDR1 is TSWWSYY, CDR2 QGS, per germline. The V end lost 0 bases, the J end lost 10 bases, and 30 bases lay between the germline ends. This CDR3 is built from 19 residues. CDR3 sequence: CALGELPPSLTLPERGLIF. CDR3 nucleotides: TGTGCTCTTGGGGAACTTCCTCCCTCCCTCACGCTTCCCGAGAGGGGACTCATCTTT.

A note on this clone: A single base is all that separates this from a far larger clone, so a read error is likely. This sample also contains other DNA sequences that code for the same CDR3. The chain employs TRDV1 and TRDJ1, with 13 bases that match TRDD3. The J gene was missing in TCRdb and was found by matching the end of the DNA to germline. The CDR3 is 23 amino acids. Germline values: CDR1 TSWWSYY, CDR2 QGS. V gave up 4 bases and J gave up 5 bases; unmatched junction bases: 28. The DNA for the CDR3 is TGTGCTCTTGGGGCTCGATTCCCAAAATTATACTGGGGGATACGCACCGAAACAGATAAACTCATCTTT. Translating gives CALGARFPKLYWGIRTETDKLIF.

Comments on this clone: It is likely a read error: a sequence one base away is far more abundant. Additional DNA sequences in this sample encode the identical CDR3. This chain connects TRDV1 to TRDJ2; a weak D match, TRDD3 (6 bases). The J gene is not listed in TCRdb, so it was assigned here from a DNA match to germline. Per the germline V gene, CDR1 is TSWWSYY and CDR2 is QGS. This CDR3 comprises 25 residues. In nucleotides, the CDR3 is TGCGCTCTTGGGGAACCGGACCGGGGGGACGCCTTCAAACATTCAGCCTCCACTTTGACAGCACAACTCTTCTTT. Translated: CALGEPDRGDAFKHSASTLTAQLFF.

Judged by abundance, this clone is medium-sized. This CDR3 is also generated by other DNA sequences in the sample. V usage is TRDV3 and J usage is TRDJ1; perhaps D is TRDD2 or TRDD3 (7 bases each). Trimming took off 4 bases at V and 5 bases at J, with 41 bases between the two ends. CDR3 length equals 21 residues. Per the germline V gene, CDR1 is TVYSNPD and CDR2 is GDNSRS (reference sequence). CDR3 loop: CASRLLPLLGIISPFVDKLIF. In DNA, the CDR3 is TGTGCCTCTCGCCTCCTTCCTCTACTGGGGATAATAAGCCCCTTCGTGGATAAACTCATCTTT.

Of note for this clone: A far larger clone differs by one base, so this is likely a read error. Other DNA sequences in the sample encode the same CDR3. V and J are TRDV1 and TRDJ1, with D possibly being TRDD2 or TRDD3 (8 bases each). In the absence of a J gene in TCRdb, the DNA was matched to germline to assign it here. CDR1 and CDR2 from the germline V gene are TSWWSYY and QGS. The CDR3 sequence is 20 residues long. In DNA form, the CDR3 reads TGTGCTCTTGGGGAAATCCTTCCTAAGCACTGGGGGCTCTACACCGACAAACTCATCTTT. This sequence encodes CALGEILPKHWGLYTDKLIF.

This clone was counted between two and nine times. The TCRdb protein, from a much larger clone, departs from this DNA's translation at residue 5, likely by read error; the protein shown derives from the DNA. The chain is built from TRDV1 and TRDJ1, with 10 bases identical to TRDD3. The CDR3 runs to 18 residues. Per the germline V gene, CDR1 is TSWWSYY and CDR2 is QGS. V was clipped by 9 bases and J by 0 bases; unmatched bases: 16. The CDR3: CALLSSYGGYGYTDKLIF. CDR3 nucleotides: TGTGCTCTCCTATCGTCCTACGGGGGATACGGGTACACCGATAAACTCATCTTT.

This clone was seen a few times. TCRdb's entry gives the protein of a much larger clone, which mismatches this DNA's translation at residue 7, likely from a read error; the protein reported here is translated from the DNA. CDR3 coding DNA: TGTGCCTTTAGTCCTTCCCACGGCCTCGATAAACTCATCTTT. The encoded protein is CAFSPSHGLDKLIF. This chain connects TRDV3 to TRDJ1, with D possibly being TRDD2 (6 bases). In the absence of a J gene in TCRdb, the DNA was matched to germline to assign it here. CDR1 is TVYSNPD and CDR2 is GDNSRS in the germline V gene (reference sequence). The CDR3 has 14 residues. The V gene lost 0 bases and the J gene lost 4 bases, with 15 bases spanning the gap.

A remark on this clone: This likely came from a read error, as a far larger clone is one base away. Other DNA sequences in this specimen translate into the identical CDR3. This chain uses TRDV1 with TRDJ1, with 12 bases that match TRDD3. As TCRdb names no J gene, one was assigned here on the basis of a DNA match to germline. Germline V gives CDR1 TSWWSYY, CDR2 QGS. The CDR3 is 24 residues long. DNA of the CDR3: TGTGCCCTTGGGGAACCCACCTTTTTCTGTCCTAACTGGGGGATACCCTGCTACACCGATAAACTCATCTTT. Amino acid sequence: CALGEPTFFCPNWGIPCYTDKLIF.

A few counts support this clone. A read error likely explains this, since a far larger clone differs by one base. The sample holds other DNA sequences that translate to the same CDR3. The rearrangement links TRDV2 to TRDJ1; 7 bases line up with TRDD3. Assignment of the J gene here rests on matching the DNA to germline, because TCRdb gives none. The CDR3 is 14 residues long. V gave up 3 bases and J gave up 8 bases; unmatched junction bases: 11. Germline loops: CDR1 GEAIGNYY, CDR2 EKD. The chain's CDR3 is CACDSLVGDTKLIF. The CDR3 nucleotides are TGTGCCTGTGACTCCCTGGTGGGGGACACGAAACTCATCTTT.

This clone was counted a few times. A far larger clone is one nucleotide away, so this likely arose from a read error. Other DNA sequences within the sample encode an identical CDR3. The V call is TRDV1, the J call TRDJ1; 8 nucleotides line up with TRDD3. As TCRdb names no J gene, one was assigned here on the basis of a DNA match to germline. Germline CDR1 and CDR2: TSWWSYY and QGS. This CDR3 has 19 residues. The CDR3 spells CALGEHAVLGGTYTDKLIF. CDR3 DNA sequence: TGCGCTCTTGGGGAACATGCCGTACTGGGGGGGACGTACACCGATAAACTCATCTTT.

This clone showed up just a few times. A far larger clone is just one base off, so this is likely a read error. Distinct nucleotide sequences in the sample also encode this CDR3. The rearrangement links TRDV1 to TRDJ1; D not certain. V gave up 0 bases and J gave up 0 bases, with 20 bases separating them. This CDR3 region has 19 residues. Looked up from germline, CDR1 is TSWWSYY and CDR2 is QGS. The chain's CDR3 is CALGELDGTLTVYTDKLIF. Written as DNA, the CDR3 is TGTGCTCTTGGGGAACTGGACGGTACGTTGACTGTGTACACCGATAAACTCATCTTT.

This clone was seen a handful of times. For this DNA, TCRdb reports the protein of a much larger clone, which diverges at residue 17, most likely from a read error; the protein presented here is translated directly from the DNA. The J gene was not called, though the V gene is TRDV1; the D segment call TRDD3 is taken from the table without a DNA check. From germline, CDR1 is TSWWSYY and CDR2 QGS. CDR3 size: 19 residues. The DNA of the CDR3 is TGTGCTCTTGGGGATGGAGTCCTATGGCTGGGGGCGCACACCGATAAACCCATCTTT. Translated: CALGDGVLWLGAHTDKPIF.

As to this clone: The same CDR3 also results from other DNA sequences found in this sample. The chain uses TRDV1 and TRDJ1, with 12 bases lining up with TRDD3. No J segment appears in TCRdb, so it was assigned here by matching the sequence to germline. Per germline, CDR1 TSWWSYY and CDR2 QGS. The CDR3 covers 23 residues. V trimming: 5 bases; J trimming: 0 bases; junction bases outside the gene matches: 25. CDR3 DNA: TGTGCTCTTGGGAACAGGGGCCTTCCTACGTTGCTGGGGGATACGGGGTACACCGATAAACTCATCTTT. It is translated as CALGNRGLPTLLGDTGYTDKLIF.

Points on this clone: This likely reflects a read error, since a far larger clone is one base away. At the DNA level, this CDR3 is encoded by other sequences in the same sample as well. The rearrangement uses TRDV1 and TRDJ1, with TRDD3 as a possible D gene (5 bases). The J gene, not given by TCRdb, was assigned here from a germline match of the nucleotide sequence. Germline V gene lookup returns CDR1 TSWWSYY and CDR2 QGS. The CDR3 is 17 amino acids. In DNA form, the CDR3 reads TGTGCCCTTGGGGAAAGGAAGGGCGAGCCCAGGACCGATAAACTCATCTTT. Its translation: CALGERKGEPRTDKLIF.

This clone was recorded at least ten times. The protein TCRdb gives is from a much larger clone and does not agree with this DNA's translation at residue 10, likely a read error; the protein shown here comes from the DNA. V usage is TRDV1 and J usage is TRDJ1, with TRDD3 identical over 9 bases. The CDR3 extends over 15 amino acids. CDR1 and CDR2 from the germline V gene are TSWWSYY and QGS. V shed 7 bases, J shed 3 bases, and the junction held 9 bases outside the gene matches. CDR3 DNA sequence: TGTGCTCTTGTCGGTACTGGGGGACACGCCGATAAACTCATCTTT. It codes for CALVGTGGHADKLIF.

This clone was picked up a small number of times. This DNA's translation and the protein TCRdb lists, from a much larger clone, do not match at residue 9, likely due to a read error; the protein shown is translated from the DNA. The V gene is TRDV1, the J gene TRDJ1; TRDD3 might be the D (5 bases). TCRdb records no J gene; here it was assigned by comparing the DNA to germline. CDR3 length: 16 residues. Trimming cost V 0 bases and J 0 bases, with 11 bases left between them. Looked up from germline, CDR1 is TSWWSYY and CDR2 is QGS. DNA of the CDR3: TGTGCTCTTGGGGAACTAGGGATTGGGTACACCGATAAACTCATCTTT. The encoded protein is CALGELGIGYTDKLIF.

This clone was detected a few times. This likely came from a read error, as a far larger clone is one base away. The identical CDR3 is also encoded by other nucleotide sequences in the sample. This chain joins TRDV3 and TRDJ1; D is possibly TRDD3 (5 bases). In the absence of a J gene in TCRdb, the DNA was matched to germline to assign it here. Per germline, CDR1 TVYSNPD and CDR2 GDNSRS (reference sequence). Trimming left V 5 bases short and J 1 base short, with 32 bases between. This CDR3 has 19 residues. CDR3 sequence reads: CAIRAHSELCESATDKLIF. CDR3 nucleotide sequence: TGTGCCATACGTGCCCATTCTGAATTGTGCGAAAGTGCCACCGATAAACTCATCTTT.

This clone was found a few times. The TCRdb record carries a much larger clone's protein, which differs from this DNA's translation at residue 4; a read error is the likely cause, and the protein listed here is the DNA translation. V and J are TRDV1 and TRDJ1; D is undetermined. Per the germline V gene, CDR1 is TSWWSYY and CDR2 is QGS. CDR3 length equals 16 residues. The CDR3 loop is CALQTATRSSADKLIF. The CDR3 DNA follows: TGTGCTCTTCAGACCGCAACAAGGAGTTCGGCCGACAAACTCATCTTT.

This clone was recorded a few times. Since a far larger clone is one base different, this is likely a read error. This specimen includes other DNA sequences encoding the same CDR3. With the J gene uncalled, the V gene is TRDV1; TRDD3, the table's D call, was not compared with the DNA. In germline, CDR1 is TSWWSYY, CDR2 QGS. This CDR3 region has 23 residues. The CDR3 is CALGELALVKTLPTGWGSTSLIF. The CDR3 nucleotides are TGTGCTCTTGGGGAGCTGGCCTTAGTAAAAACCCTTCCTACGGGTTGGGGATCAACTAGTCTCATCTTT.

This clone was detected ten times or more. This CDR3 is also generated by other DNA sequences in the sample. V gene TRDV1 combines with J gene TRDJ1; D is perhaps TRDD3 (7 bases). Germline V gene lookup returns CDR1 TSWWSYY and CDR2 QGS. This CDR3 has 21 amino acids. V lost 0 bases and J 9 bases, leaving 35 bases between the germline ends. The CDR3 spells CALGELAPRPSVWGSLFQLIF. The CDR3 DNA follows: TGTGCTCTTGGGGAACTAGCCCCTCGGCCTTCCGTCTGGGGGTCCCTGTTCCAACTCATCTTT.

The sample holds many counts of this clone. This may be a read error, as it is one base from a much larger clone. V gene TRDV1 combines with J gene TRDJ1; D remains ambiguous. V was clipped by 8 bases and J by 0 bases, with 13 bases between them. From germline, CDR1 is TSWWSYY and CDR2 QGS. The CDR3 runs to 14 residues. The CDR3 DNA sequence: TGTGCTCTTAGGATTCCCAAGTACACCGATAAACTCATCTTT. Translating it yields CALRIPKYTDKLIF.

This clone was detected a few times. TCRdb shows a much larger clone's protein in place of this DNA's translation, and the two differ at residue 5, likely through a read error; the protein shown is translated from the DNA. This chain connects TRDV1 to TRDJ1; 10 positions match TRDD3. As TCRdb names no J gene, one was assigned here on the basis of a DNA match to germline. Germline assignment: CDR1 TSWWSYY and CDR2 QGS. The CDR3 is 21 residues long. The CDR3 loop is CALGKLGPTELLGDWCDKLIF. The CDR3 bases are TGTGCTCTTGGGAAACTCGGTCCTACAGAGCTACTGGGGGATTGGTGCGATAAACTCATCTTT.

Turning to this clone: The translation of this DNA and the TCRdb protein of a much larger clone differ at residue 3, probably owing to a read error; the protein shown here is translated from the DNA. The chain couples TRDV3 to TRDJ1; the D is unclear. The germline gives CDR1 TVYSNPD, CDR2 GDNSRS (reference sequence). V was pared by 4 bases and J by 4 bases, with 19 bases between. The CDR3 length is 14 residues. This CDR3 reads CASRRFPHNDKLIF. CDR3 nucleotide sequence: TGTGCCTCTAGACGTTTCCCCCACAACGATAAACTCATCTTT.